The sequence of this T cell receptor (beta chain) was determined in a study of blood T cell repertoires in COVID-19. Under the authors' procedure: Amplification of reference gene primers was used by the study to estimate nucleated cell counts. Produced via immunoSEQ multiplex PCR; TCRdb's table is partial and in-frame only. That table supplies the V and J calls and clone size; D and trimming were determined from the DNA. The table has some 40,000 clones, just under 80% seen once. The sequenced sample consisted of peripheral blood. The TCR originated in a man older than 75 with active or convalescent COVID-19.

The CDR3 loop reads CASDRFQRKSEQYF. The CDR3 nucleotides read TGTGCCAGCGATCGATTCCAGAGGAAATCGGAGCAGTACTTC. The chain combines TRBV6-4 with TRBJ2-7; D remains ambiguous. The germline V gene encodes CDR1 MRHNA and CDR2 SNTAGT. Trimming removed 8 bases from V and 7 bases from J, with 21 bases in between. The CDR3 contains 14 residues.